This T cell receptor (beta chain) was recovered during a study of CD8 T cells in ankylosing spondylitis. Study-level results: Previously reported in reactive arthritis synovial fluid and blood were some of the motif variants. Several highly homologous variants made up a TCR beta motif, and this motif appeared characteristic of ankylosing spondylitis blood. Reportedly, matched ankylosing spondylitis synovial fluid was significantly enriched for disease-linked clones.

This clonotype showed up many times. Its antigen is still unknown. The germline CDR1 and CDR2 sequences are MNHEY and SVGEGT. This CDR3 region has 15 residues. Germline trimming cut 2 bases from V and 7 bases from J; bases unmatched to any gene: 1. TCRdb fed the 5' RACE reads into MiXCR, producing one record per CDR3 protein. The sample holds around 230,000 distinct CDR3 sequences, roughly 8.2% seen once. The source of this sequence is a female donor with ankylosing spondylitis or in good health (not recorded which). This sequence joins TRBV6-2 or TRBV6-3 and TRBJ1-6; 11 positions agree with TRBD1. Sequences were obtained from blood, either unsorted or a sorted T cell fraction (not recorded which). CDR3 DNA: TGTGCCAGCAGTTACGGGACAGGGGGGAATTCACCCCTCCACTTT. Encoded protein: CASSYGTGGNSPLHF.